The clone carrying this T cell receptor (beta chain) was seen a handful of times. The data are from a study of blood T cells in healthy people across ages. Alongside a J-beta primer mix, a sample-barcoded 5' primer served in a second PCR lasting roughly 6 to 11 cycles. Carrying 12 random nucleotides, a template-switch adaptor labeled each individual cDNA molecule. All samples gave at least 2.5 million CDR3-containing paired-end reads. TCRdb itself ran the 5' RACE reads through MiXCR, one entry per CDR3 protein. The sample has roughly 800,000 distinct CDR3 sequences, around 25% seen once; the top ten hold under 4.5%. This sample also belongs to another study, concerning T cells of mothers and their children.

This clonotype originated in a boy aged 10-17 years in good health. Sequencing was performed on blood.

This chain's CDR3 is CASSTRGTAVGYGYTF. The CDR3 nucleotides read TGTGCCAGCAGCACAAGGGGGACGGCAGTGGGCTATGGCTACACCTTC. The rearrangement uses TRBV7-9 and TRBJ1-2; tentatively, D is TRBD1 (6 bases). Trimming took off 5 bases at V and 4 bases at J, with 20 bases between the two ends. The CDR3 extends over 16 amino acids. CDR1 is SEHNR, CDR2 FQNEAQ, per germline (reference sequence).